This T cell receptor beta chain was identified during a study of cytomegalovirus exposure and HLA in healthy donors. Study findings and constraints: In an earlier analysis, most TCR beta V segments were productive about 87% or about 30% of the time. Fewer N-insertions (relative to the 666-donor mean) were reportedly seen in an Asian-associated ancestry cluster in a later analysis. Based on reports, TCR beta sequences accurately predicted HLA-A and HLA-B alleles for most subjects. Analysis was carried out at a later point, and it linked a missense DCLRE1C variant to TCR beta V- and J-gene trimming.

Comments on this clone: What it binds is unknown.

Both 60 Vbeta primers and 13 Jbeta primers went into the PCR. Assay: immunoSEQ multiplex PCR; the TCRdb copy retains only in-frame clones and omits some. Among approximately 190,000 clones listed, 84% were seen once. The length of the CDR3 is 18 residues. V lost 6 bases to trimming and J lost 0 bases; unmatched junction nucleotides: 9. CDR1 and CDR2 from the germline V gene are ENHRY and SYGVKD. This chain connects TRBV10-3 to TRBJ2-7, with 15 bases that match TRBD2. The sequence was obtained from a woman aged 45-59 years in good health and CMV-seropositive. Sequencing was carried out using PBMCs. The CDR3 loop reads CAISPWTSGGASSYEQYF. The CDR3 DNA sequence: TGTGCCATCAGCCCCTGGACTAGCGGGGGGGCGAGCTCCTACGAGCAGTACTTC.